Listed here is a single T cell receptor beta chain. Its antigen is as yet unknown. The sample originates from a study of shared clonotypes between healthy human individuals. Study-level information: Donor ages ranged 18 to 49 years: a couple of women, a few men.

Study outcomes and limitations: Naive CD4 clonotypes were shared across a handful of donors at 4.5% to 6%.

Germline values: CDR1 MDHEN, CDR2 SYDVKM. CDR3 length: 12 amino acids. The V and J ends lost 4 bases and 3 bases respectively, with 7 bases between them. TCRdb's copy holds only in-frame clones and misses some; the assay was immunoSEQ multiplex PCR. The table has around 2,000,000 clones, 90% to 95% seen once. This clonotype was sampled from a man aged 18 to 29 in good health. The chain uses TRBV28 and TRBJ2-7; the D gene could be TRBD1 or TRBD2 (5 bases each). The source material was naive CD4+ T cells sorted from blood. This sample's subset: CD45RA+ positively selected. This chain's CDR3 is CASSWGNYEQYF. In nucleotides, the CDR3 is TGTGCCAGCAGTTGGGGGAACTACGAGCAGTACTTC.